This T cell receptor beta chain is from a study of blood T cell repertoires in COVID-19. About the study: The cDNA or gDNA used as material had been derived from T cells, B-cell-depleted T cells, or PBMCs.

CDR1 is SEHNR and CDR2 is FQNEAQ in the germline V gene (reference sequence). This CDR3 spans 15 amino acids. V gave up 4 bases and J gave up 2 bases; unmatched junction bases: 7. Here immunoSEQ multiplex PCR was the method, and the copy in TCRdb shows in-frame clones only, minus some. This sample has around 260,000 clones, with 89% found just once. The gene calls are TRBV7-9 and TRBJ2-7, with TRBD1 matching over 8 bases. This TCR derives from a woman aged 40 to 50 who had recovered from COVID-19. Sequencing was performed on peripheral blood. CDR3 sequence: CASSSTPGQAYEQYF. The DNA for the CDR3 is TGTGCCAGCAGCTCCACTCCGGGACAGGCCTACGAGCAGTACTTC.